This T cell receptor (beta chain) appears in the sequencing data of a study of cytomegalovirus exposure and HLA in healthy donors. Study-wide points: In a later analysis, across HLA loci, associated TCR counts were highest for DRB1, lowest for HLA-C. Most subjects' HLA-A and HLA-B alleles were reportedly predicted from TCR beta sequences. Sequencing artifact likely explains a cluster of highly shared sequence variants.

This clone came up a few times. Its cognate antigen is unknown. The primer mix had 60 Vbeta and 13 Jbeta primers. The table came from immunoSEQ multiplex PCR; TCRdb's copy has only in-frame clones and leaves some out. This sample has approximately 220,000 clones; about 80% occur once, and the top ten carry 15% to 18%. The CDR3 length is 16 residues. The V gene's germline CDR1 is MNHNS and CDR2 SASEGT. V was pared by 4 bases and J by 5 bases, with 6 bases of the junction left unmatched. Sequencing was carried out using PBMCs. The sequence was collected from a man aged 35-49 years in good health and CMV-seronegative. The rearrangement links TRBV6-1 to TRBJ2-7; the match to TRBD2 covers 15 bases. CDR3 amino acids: CASSGTSGRAWNEQYF. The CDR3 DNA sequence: TGTGCCAGCAGTGGGACTAGCGGGAGGGCCTGGAACGAGCAGTACTTC.